These 4 T cell receptor beta chains were all obtained from the same sample, sequenced in a study of T cells expressing NK-cell markers. TCRdb re-called the 5' RACE reads and gives one entry per CDR3 protein, without DNA. Its listing shows 150,000 or so distinct CDR3 sequences. The specimen sequenced was blood T cells: a sorted CD56 or NKG2C T cell subset, CD4+ or CD8+ T cells, or bulk PBMC T cells (not recorded which). The receptors here all came from a woman aged 45-65 years in good health.

V gene TRBV4-1 combines with J gene TRBJ2-1; TCRdb picks TRBD1, but there is no DNA to check that call. In germline, CDR1 is MGHRA, CDR2 YSYEKL. The CDR3 loop spans 14 amino acids. CDR3 sequence: CASSQDRGGLEQFF.

V usage is TRBV9 and J usage is TRBJ2-7. Germline assignment: CDR1 SGDLS and CDR2 YYNGEE. This CDR3 comprises 14 residues. The CDR3 reads CASSVGVGSYEQYF.

The chain links TRBV30 to TRBJ2-7; lacking DNA, the TRBD1 call made by TCRdb goes unchecked. The CDR3 loop spans 12 amino acids. CDR1 GTSNPN and CDR2 SVGIG come from the germline V gene (reference sequence). This CDR3 reads CAWDGRGYEQYF. Based on the CDR3 plus reference TRBV30 and TRBJ2-7, the full variable domain is SQTIHQWPATLVQPVGSPLSLECTVEGTSNPNLYWYRQAAGRGLQLLFYSVGIGQISSEVPQNLSASRPQDRQFILSSKKLLLSDSGFYLCAWDGRGYEQYFGPGTRLTVT.

This chain joins TRBV19 and TRBJ2-1; TCRdb calls TRBD2, which cannot be checked without DNA. This CDR3 spans 14 amino acids. CDR1 is LNHDA and CDR2 is SQIVND in the germline V gene (reference sequence). CDR3 loop: CASSILPSTNEQFF. Variable domain in full (rest from reference TRBV19 and TRBJ2-1): DGGITQSPKYLFRKEGQNVTLSCEQNLNHDAMYWYRQDPGQGLRLIYYSQIVNDFQKGDIAEGYSVSREKKESFPLTVTSAQKNPTAFYLCASSILPSTNEQFFGPGTRLTVL.